These T cell receptor beta chains were read from a single sample in a study of blood T cell repertoires in COVID-19. Profiling relied on immunoSEQ multiplex PCR, and the TCRdb table lists in-frame clones only, not all of them. In the table there are 110,000 to 150,000 clones, about 80% of which are singletons. What was sequenced was peripheral blood. The receptors were gathered from a man between 60 and 75 years old with acute or convalescent COVID-19. The conserved cysteine and the conserved F or W are not part of the CDR3 here.

cdr3_length j_call v_call cdr3_aa
15 TRBJ2-7 TRBV6-1 ASSALGITARTYEQY
14 TRBJ1-3 TRBV11-2 ASSSTPTGWGNTIY
12 TRBJ1-1 TRBV3-1/TRBV3-2 ASSQERVNTEAF
14 TRBJ2-3 TRBV19 ASSIERGGWTDTQY
11 TRBJ1-1 TRBV11-2 ASSLSLNTEAF
15 TRBJ2-5 TRBV7-9 ASSRHMGLANQETQY
13 TRBJ2-3 TRBV5-1 ASSSLNPHTDTQY
13 TRBJ1-1 TRBV7-9 ASSAGTGRGTEAF
13 TRBJ1-3 TRBV11-3 ASGNKGVFGNTIY
10 TRBJ2-3 TRBV5-1 ASSPGTDTQY
14 TRBJ1-4 TRBV28 ASSPSGLATNEKLF
11 TRBJ2-2 TRBV12-3/TRBV12-4 ASNQQGTGELF
12 TRBJ1-4 TRBV6-5 ASKPGTANEKLF
10 TRBJ2-3 TRBV5-6 ASKQSALTQY
11 TRBJ2-4 TRBV7-9 ASSRWTENIQY
12 TRBJ2-3 TRBV28 ATKVTESTDTQY
12 TRBJ1-1 TRBV6-5 ASSYRTMNTEAF
11 TRBJ1-1 TRBV2 ATRTERNTEAF
12 TRBJ1-2 TRBV3-1/TRBV3-2 ASSQSGGQKFRA
12 TRBJ2-1 TRBV6-5 ASSRQAIYNEQF
12 TRBJ1-1 TRBV7-3 ASSFGTPHTEAF
12 TRBJ2-3 TRBV2 AGKGRDFTDTQY
11 TRBJ2-5 TRBV12-3/TRBV12-4 ASSSGTGTTQY
12 TRBJ1-3 TRBV6-1 ASSEGFSGNTIY
12 TRBJ1-5 TRBV15 ATSRGGVDQPQH
12 TRBJ1-2 TRBV24-1 ATSGSWDSYGYT
12 TRBJ1-1 TRBV18 ASLSGTVNTEAF
12 TRBJ2-7 TRBV28 ASSSPNGGNEQY
14 TRBJ1-2 TRBV19 ASSPGQGADNYGYT
12 TRBJ1-4 TRBV20-1 SASGGQGDEKLF
12 TRBJ1-3 TRBV7-2 ASSLAGLGNTIY
13 TRBJ2-1 TRBV4-2 ASSQGTQGSNEQF
11 TRBJ2-3 TRBV21-1 ASPRESEDTQY
10 TRBJ1-1 TRBV25-1 ASSVDGDEAF
14 TRBJ1-3 TRBV19 ASSTIPGASGNTIY
13 TRBJ2-2 TRBV7-9 ASSFTGTTAGELF